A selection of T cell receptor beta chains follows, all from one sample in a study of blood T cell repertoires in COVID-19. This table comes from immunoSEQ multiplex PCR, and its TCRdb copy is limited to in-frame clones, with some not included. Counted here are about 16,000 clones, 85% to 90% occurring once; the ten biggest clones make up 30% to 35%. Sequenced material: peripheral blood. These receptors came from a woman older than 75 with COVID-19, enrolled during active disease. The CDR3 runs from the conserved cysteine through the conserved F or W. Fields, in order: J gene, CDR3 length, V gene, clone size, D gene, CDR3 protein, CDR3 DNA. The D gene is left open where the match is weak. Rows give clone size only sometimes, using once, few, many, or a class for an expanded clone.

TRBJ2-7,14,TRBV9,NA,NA,CASSVGQGTYEQYF,TGTGCCAGCAGCGTAGGGCAGGGAACCTACGAGCAGTACTTC
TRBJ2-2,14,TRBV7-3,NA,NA,CASSDSVSTGELFF,TGTGCCAGCAGCGACTCGGTGTCCACCGGGGAGCTGTTTTTT
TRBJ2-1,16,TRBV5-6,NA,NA,CASRRGLGSSYNEQFF,TGTGCCAGCAGACGGGGACTGGGCAGCTCCTACAATGAGCAGTTCTTC
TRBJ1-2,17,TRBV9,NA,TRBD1,CASSTHSGTGAPGGYTF,TGTGCCAGCAGCACGCATTCCGGGACAGGGGCCCCCGGAGGCTACACCTTC
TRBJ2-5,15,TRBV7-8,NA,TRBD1,CASSPRQGWGETQYF,TGTGCCAGCAGCCCCAGACAGGGCTGGGGAGAGACCCAGTACTTC
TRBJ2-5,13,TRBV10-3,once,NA,CAIRGVYVETQYF,TGTGCCATCAGAGGGGTGTATGTGGAGACCCAGTACTTC
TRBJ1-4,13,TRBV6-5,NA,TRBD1,CASKDRVVEKLFF,TGTGCCAGCAAGGACAGGGTGGTTGAAAAACTGTTTTTT
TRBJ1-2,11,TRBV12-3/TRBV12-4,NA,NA,CASSRLYGYTF,TGTGCCAGCAGTCGACTTTATGGCTACACCTTC
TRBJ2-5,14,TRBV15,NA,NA,CATSRADFQETQYF,TGTGCCACCAGCAGAGCTGACTTCCAAGAGACCCAGTACTTC
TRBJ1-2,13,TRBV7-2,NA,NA,CASSLELLGGYTF,TGTGCCAGCAGCTTAGAGTTGCTAGGTGGCTACACCTTC
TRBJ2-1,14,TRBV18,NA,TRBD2,CASSQAGKMNEQFF,TGTGCCAGCTCACAAGCGGGAAAGATGAATGAGCAGTTCTTC
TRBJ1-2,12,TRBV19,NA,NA,CASSPFNYGYTF,TGTGCCAGTAGCCCCTTTAACTATGGCTACACCTTC
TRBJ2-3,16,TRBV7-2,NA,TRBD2,CASSLDLAGGADTQYF,TGTGCCAGCAGCTTAGACCTAGCGGGGGGGGCAGATACGCAGTATTTT
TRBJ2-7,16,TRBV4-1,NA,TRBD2,CASSRLLSGGYYEQYF,TGCGCCAGCAGCCGCCTACTTAGCGGGGGGTACTACGAGCAGTACTTC
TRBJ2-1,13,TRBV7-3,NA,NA,CASSLSRGGEQFF,TGTGCCAGCAGCTTATCCCGAGGAGGTGAGCAGTTCTTC
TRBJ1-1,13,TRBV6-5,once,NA,CASSGTPGTEAFF,TGTGCCAGCAGCGGGACACCCGGGACTGAAGCTTTCTTT
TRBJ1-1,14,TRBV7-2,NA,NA,CASSTQGRGTEAFF,TGTGCCAGCAGCACCCAGGGCAGGGGCACTGAAGCTTTCTTT
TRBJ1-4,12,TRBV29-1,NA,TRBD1,CSVTGVGEKLFF,TGCAGCGTAACAGGGGTGGGTGAAAAACTGTTTTTT
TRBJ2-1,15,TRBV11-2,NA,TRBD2,CASSLEGLANYEQFF,TGTGCCAGCAGCTTAGAAGGACTAGCGAACTATGAGCAGTTCTTC
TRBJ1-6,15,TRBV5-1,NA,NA,CASSTNRFYNSPLHF,TGCGCCAGCAGCACAAACAGGTTCTATAATTCACCCCTCCACTTT
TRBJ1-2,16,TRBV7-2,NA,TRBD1,CASSLFGTGGGYGYTF,TGTGCCAGCAGCTTATTCGGGACAGGGGGCGGCTATGGCTACACCTTC
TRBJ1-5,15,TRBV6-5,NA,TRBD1,CASSLQGAPNQPQHF,TGTGCCAGCAGTCTCCAGGGGGCCCCTAATCAGCCCCAGCATTTT
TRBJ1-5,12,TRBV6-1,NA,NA,CASSHISQPQHF,TGTGCCAGCAGTCACATATCCCAGCCCCAGCATTTT
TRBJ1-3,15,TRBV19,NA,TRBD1,CASMQDRRSGNTIYF,TGTGCCAGTATGCAGGACAGGCGCTCTGGAAACACCATATATTTT
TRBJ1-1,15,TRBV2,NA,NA,CASSPPRGLVAEAFF,TGTGCCAGCAGCCCCCCCAGGGGCCTAGTCGCTGAAGCTTTCTTT
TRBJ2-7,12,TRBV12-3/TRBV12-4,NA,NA,CASSFGGNEQYF,TGTGCCAGCAGTTTTGGGGGGAACGAGCAGTACTTC
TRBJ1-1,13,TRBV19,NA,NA,CASRPGLNTEAFF,TGTGCCAGTAGGCCGGGACTTAACACTGAAGCTTTCTTT
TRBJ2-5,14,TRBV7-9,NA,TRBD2,CASSAGLDVGTQYF,TGTGCCAGCAGCGCGGGACTAGATGTCGGGACCCAGTACTTC